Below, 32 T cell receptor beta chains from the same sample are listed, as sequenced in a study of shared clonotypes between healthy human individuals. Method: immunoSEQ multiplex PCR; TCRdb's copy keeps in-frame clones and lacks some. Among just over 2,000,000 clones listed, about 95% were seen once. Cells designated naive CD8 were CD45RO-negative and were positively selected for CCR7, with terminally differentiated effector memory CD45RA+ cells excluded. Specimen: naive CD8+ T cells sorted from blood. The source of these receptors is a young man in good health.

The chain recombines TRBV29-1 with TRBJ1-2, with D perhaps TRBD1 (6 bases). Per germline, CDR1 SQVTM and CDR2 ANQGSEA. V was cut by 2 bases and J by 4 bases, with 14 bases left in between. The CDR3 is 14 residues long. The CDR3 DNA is TGCAGCGTTGAATCAGGGGCTTGGGGCTATGGCTACACCTTC. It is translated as CSVESGAWGYGYTF.

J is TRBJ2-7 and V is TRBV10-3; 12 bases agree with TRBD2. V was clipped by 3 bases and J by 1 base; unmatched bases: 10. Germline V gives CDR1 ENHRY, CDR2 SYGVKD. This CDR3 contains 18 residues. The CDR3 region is CAISDEILAGGGSYEQYF. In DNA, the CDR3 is TGTGCCATCAGTGACGAGATCCTAGCGGGAGGGGGGTCCTACGAGCAGTACTTC.

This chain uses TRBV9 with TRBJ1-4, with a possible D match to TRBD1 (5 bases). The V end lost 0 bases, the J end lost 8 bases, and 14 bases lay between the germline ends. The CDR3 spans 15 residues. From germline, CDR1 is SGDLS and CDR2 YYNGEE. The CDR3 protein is CASSVDGTGGEKLFF. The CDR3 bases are TGTGCCAGCAGCGTAGATGGAACAGGAGGGGAAAAACTGTTTTTT.

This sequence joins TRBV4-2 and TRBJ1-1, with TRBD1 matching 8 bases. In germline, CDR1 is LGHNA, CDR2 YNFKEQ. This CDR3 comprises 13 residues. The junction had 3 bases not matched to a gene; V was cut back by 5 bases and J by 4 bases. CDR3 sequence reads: CASSYGQGTEAFF. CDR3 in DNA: TGTGCCAGCAGCTACGGACAGGGCACTGAAGCTTTCTTT.

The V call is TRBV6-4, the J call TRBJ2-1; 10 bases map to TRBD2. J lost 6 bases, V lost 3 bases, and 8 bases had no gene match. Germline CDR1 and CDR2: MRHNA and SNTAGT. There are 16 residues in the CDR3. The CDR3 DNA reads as TGTGCCAGCAGTGAAGGAGCGGGAGGGCCAGGCAATGAGCAGTTCTTC. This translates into CASSEGAGGPGNEQFF.

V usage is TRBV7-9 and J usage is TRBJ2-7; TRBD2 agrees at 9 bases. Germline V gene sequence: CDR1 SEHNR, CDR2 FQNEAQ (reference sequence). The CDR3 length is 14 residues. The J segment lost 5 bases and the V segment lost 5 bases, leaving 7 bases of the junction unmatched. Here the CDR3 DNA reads TGTGCCAGCAGCCTAAGTAGCGGGAGCCACGAGCAGTACTTC. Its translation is CASSLSSGSHEQYF.

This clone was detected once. The CDR3 is CASSLVGTGWETQYF. For the CDR3, the DNA is TGTGCCAGCAGCTTAGTAGGGACAGGGTGGGAGACCCAGTACTTC. V usage is TRBV7-8 and J usage is TRBJ2-5; 9 nucleotides line up with TRBD1. CDR1 SGHVS and CDR2 FQNEAQ come from the germline V gene. V dropped 1 base and J dropped 5; count of bases not matched to a gene: 5. The length of the CDR3 is 15 residues.

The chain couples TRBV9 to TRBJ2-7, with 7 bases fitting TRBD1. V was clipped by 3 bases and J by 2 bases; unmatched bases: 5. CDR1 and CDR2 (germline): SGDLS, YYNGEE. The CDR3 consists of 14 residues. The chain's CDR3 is CASSAGTVAYEQYF. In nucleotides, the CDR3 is TGTGCCAGCAGCGCGGGGACAGTTGCCTACGAGCAGTACTTC.

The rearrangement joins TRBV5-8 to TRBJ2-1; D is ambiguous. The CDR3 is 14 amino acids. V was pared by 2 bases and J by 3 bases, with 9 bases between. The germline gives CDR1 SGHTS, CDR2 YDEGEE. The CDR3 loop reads CASSFWVGYNEQFF. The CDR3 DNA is TGTGCCAGCAGCTTTTGGGTCGGCTACAATGAGCAGTTCTTC.

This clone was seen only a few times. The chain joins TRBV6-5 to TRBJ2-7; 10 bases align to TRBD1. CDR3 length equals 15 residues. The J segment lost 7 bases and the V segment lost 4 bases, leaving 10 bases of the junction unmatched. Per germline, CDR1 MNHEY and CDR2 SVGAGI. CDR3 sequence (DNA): TGTGCCAGCAGTTGGGCCGGGACAGGGGAACGGGAGCAGTACTTC. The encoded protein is CASSWAGTGEREQYF.

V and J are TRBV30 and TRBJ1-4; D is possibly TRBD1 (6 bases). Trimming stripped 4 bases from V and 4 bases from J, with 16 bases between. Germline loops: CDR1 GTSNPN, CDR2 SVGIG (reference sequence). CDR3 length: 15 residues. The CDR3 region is CAWNPSGAVNEKLFF. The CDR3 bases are TGTGCCTGGAACCCTTCGGGGGCCGTTAATGAAAAACTGTTTTTT.

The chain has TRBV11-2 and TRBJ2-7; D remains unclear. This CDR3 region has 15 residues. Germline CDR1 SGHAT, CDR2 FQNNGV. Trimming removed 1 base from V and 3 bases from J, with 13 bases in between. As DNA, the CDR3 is TGTGCCAGCAGCTTAGGGCAGGAGATGAACTACGAGCAGTACTTC. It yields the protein CASSLGQEMNYEQYF.

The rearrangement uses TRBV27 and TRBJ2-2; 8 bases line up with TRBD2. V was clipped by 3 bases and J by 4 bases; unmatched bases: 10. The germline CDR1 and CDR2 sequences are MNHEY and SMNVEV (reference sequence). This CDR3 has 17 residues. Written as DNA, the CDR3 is TGTGCCAGCAGTTTGGTGCGGGTAGCGGGACCCACCGGGGAGCTGTTTTTT. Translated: CASSLVRVAGPTGELFF.

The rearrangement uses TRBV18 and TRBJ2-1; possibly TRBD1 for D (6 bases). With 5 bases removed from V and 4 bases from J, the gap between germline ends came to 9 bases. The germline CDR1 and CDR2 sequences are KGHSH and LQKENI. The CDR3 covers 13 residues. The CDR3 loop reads CASSKQGYNEQFF. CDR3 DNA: TGTGCCAGCTCAAAACAGGGATACAATGAGCAGTTCTTC.

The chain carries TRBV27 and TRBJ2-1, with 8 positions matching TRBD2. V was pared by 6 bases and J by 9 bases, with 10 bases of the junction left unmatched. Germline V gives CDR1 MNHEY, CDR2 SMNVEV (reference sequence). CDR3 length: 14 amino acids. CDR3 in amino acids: CASSPAGENGEQFF. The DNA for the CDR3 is TGTGCCAGCAGCCCAGCGGGGGAAAATGGTGAGCAGTTCTTC.

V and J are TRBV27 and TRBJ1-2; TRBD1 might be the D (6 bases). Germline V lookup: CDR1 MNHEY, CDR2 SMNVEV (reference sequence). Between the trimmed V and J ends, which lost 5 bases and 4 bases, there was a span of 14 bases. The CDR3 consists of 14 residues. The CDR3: CASSNTGSLYGYTF. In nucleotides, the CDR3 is TGTGCCAGCAGTAACACAGGGAGTCTCTATGGCTACACCTTC.

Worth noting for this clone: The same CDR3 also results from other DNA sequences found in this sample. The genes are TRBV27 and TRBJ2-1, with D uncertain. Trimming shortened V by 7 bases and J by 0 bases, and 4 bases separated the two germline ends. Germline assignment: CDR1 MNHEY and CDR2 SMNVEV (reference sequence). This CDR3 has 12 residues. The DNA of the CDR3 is TGTGCCAGCATCGGCTCCTACAATGAGCAGTTCTTC. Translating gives CASIGSYNEQFF.

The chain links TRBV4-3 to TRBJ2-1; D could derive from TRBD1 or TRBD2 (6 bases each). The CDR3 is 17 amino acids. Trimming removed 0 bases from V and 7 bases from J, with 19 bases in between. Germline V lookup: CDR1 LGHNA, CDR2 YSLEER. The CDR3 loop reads CASSQDQGLALGNEQFF. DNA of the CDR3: TGCGCCAGCAGCCAAGATCAGGGGCTAGCGTTGGGGAATGAGCAGTTCTTC.

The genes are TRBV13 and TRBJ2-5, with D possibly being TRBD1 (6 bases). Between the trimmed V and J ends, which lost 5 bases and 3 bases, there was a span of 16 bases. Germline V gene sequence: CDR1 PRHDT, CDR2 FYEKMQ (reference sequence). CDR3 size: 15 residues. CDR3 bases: TGTGCCAGCAGCCTCACCCAGGGGACGGAAGAGACCCAGTACTTC. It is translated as CASSLTQGTEETQYF.

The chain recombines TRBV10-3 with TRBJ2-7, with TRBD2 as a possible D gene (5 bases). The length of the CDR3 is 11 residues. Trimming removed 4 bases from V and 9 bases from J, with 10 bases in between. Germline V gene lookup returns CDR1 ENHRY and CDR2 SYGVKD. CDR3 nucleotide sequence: TGTGCCATCAGTGTGGGGAGTGGGCAGTACTTC. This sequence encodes CAISVGSGQYF.

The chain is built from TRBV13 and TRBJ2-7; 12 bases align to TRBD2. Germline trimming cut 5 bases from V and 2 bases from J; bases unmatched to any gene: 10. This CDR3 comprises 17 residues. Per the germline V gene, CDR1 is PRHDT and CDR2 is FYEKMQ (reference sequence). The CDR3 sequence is CASSPRLWTSGTYEQYF. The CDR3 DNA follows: TGTGCCAGCAGCCCGCGGTTGTGGACTAGCGGGACCTACGAGCAGTACTTC.

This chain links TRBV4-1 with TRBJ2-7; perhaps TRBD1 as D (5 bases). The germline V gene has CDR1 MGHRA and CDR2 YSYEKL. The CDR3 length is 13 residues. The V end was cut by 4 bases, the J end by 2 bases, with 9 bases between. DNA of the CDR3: TGCGCCAGCAGCCTTAGGGGTACCTACGAGCAGTACTTC. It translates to CASSLRGTYEQYF.

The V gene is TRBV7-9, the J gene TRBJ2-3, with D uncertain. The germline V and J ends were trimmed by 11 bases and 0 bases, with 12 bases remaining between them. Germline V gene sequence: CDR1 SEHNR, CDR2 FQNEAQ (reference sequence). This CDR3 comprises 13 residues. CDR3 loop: CAGESDSTDTQYF. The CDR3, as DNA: TGTGCCGGAGAGAGCGATAGCACAGATACGCAGTATTTT.

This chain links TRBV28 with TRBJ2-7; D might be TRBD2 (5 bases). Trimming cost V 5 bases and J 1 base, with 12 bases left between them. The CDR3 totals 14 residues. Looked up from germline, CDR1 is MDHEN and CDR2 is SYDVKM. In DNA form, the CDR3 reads TGTGCCAGCAGTCCCACAACGGGATCCTACGAGCAGTACTTC. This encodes CASSPTTGSYEQYF.

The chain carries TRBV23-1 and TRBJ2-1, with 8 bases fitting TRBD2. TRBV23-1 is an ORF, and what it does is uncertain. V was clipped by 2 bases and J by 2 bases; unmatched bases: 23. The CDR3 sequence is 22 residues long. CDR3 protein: CASSQPPNPGLVGGPTYNEQFF. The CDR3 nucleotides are TGCGCCAGCAGTCAACCCCCAAACCCGGGACTAGTGGGAGGGCCCACCTACAATGAGCAGTTCTTC.

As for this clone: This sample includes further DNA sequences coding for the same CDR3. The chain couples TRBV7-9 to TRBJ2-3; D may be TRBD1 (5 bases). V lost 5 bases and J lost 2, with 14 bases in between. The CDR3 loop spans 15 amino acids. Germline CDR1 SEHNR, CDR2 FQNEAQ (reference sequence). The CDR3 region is CASSPPGISTDTQYF. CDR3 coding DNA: TGTGCCAGCAGCCCCCCAGGGATTTCCACAGATACGCAGTATTTT.

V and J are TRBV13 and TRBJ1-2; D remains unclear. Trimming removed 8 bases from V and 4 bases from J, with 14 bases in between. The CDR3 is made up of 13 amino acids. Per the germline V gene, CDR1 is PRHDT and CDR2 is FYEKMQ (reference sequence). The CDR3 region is CASREVTSYGYTF. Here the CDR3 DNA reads TGTGCCAGCCGTGAGGTTACCTCCTATGGCTACACCTTC.

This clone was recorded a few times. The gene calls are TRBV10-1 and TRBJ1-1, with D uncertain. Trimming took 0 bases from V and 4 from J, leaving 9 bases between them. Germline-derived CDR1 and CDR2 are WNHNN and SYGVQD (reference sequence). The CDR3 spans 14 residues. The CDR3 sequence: CASSESTPGTEAFF. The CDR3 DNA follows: TGCGCCAGCAGTGAGTCGACCCCGGGCACTGAAGCTTTCTTT.

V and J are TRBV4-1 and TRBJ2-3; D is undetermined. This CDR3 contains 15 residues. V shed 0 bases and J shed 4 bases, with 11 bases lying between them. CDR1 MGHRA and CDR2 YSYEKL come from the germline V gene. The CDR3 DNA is TGCGCCAGCAGCCAAGATCCGATTGGGCCAGATACGCAGTATTTT. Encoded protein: CASSQDPIGPDTQYF.

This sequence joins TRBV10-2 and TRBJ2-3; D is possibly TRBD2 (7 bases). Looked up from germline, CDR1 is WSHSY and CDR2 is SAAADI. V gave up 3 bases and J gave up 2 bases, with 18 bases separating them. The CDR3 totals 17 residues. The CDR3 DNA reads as TGCGCCAGCAGTGATGGGGTGGCGGGGGCTACCACAGATACGCAGTATTTT. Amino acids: CASSDGVAGATTDTQYF.

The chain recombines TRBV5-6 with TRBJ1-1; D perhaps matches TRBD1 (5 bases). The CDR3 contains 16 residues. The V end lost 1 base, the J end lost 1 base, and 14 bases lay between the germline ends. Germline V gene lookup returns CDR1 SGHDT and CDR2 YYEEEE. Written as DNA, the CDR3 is TGTGCCAGCAGCTTGTTCGGGGACGAGCCGAACACTGAAGCTTTCTTT. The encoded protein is CASSLFGDEPNTEAFF.

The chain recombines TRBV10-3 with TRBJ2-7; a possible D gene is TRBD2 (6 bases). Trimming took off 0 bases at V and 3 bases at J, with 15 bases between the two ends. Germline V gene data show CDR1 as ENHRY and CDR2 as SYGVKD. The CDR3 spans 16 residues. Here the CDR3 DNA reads TGTGCCATCAGTGAGTCTAGAGGGGAGGCTCTCTACGAGCAGTACTTC. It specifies CAISESRGEALYEQYF.